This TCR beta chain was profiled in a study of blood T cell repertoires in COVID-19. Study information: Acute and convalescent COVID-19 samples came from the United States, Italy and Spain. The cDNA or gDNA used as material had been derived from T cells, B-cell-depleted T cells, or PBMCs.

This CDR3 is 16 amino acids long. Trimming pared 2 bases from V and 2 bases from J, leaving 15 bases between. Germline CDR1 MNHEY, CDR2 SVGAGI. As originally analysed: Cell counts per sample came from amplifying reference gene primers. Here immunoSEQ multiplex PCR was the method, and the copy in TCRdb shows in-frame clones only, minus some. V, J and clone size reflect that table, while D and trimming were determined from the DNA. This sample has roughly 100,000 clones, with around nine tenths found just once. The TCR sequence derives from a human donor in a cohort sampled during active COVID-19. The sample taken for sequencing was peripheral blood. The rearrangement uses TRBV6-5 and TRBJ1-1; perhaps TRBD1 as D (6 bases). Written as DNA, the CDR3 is TGTGCCAGCAGTTACCCATCAGGGGCGGGTAACACTGAAGCTTTCTTT. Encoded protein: CASSYPSGAGNTEAFF.